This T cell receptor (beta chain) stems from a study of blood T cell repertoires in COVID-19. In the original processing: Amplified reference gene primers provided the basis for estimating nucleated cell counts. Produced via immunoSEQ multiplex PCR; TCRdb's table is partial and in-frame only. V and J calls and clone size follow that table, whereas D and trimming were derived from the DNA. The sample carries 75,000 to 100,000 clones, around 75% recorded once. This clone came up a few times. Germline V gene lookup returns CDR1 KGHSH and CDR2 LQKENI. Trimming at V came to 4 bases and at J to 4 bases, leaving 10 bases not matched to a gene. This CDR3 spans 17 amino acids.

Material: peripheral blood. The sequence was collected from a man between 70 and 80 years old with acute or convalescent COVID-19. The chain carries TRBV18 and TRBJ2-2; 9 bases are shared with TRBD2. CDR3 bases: TGTGCCAGCTCACTTAATTCCGGGACTAGCTCCACCGGGGAGCTGTTTTTT. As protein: CASSLNSGTSSTGELFF. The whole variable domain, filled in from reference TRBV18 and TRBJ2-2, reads NAGVMQNPRHLVRRRGQEARLRCSPMKGHSHVYWYRQLPEEGLKFMVYLQKENIIDESGMPKERFSAEFPKEGPSILRIQQVVRGDSAAYFCASSLNSGTSSTGELFFGEGSRLTVL.